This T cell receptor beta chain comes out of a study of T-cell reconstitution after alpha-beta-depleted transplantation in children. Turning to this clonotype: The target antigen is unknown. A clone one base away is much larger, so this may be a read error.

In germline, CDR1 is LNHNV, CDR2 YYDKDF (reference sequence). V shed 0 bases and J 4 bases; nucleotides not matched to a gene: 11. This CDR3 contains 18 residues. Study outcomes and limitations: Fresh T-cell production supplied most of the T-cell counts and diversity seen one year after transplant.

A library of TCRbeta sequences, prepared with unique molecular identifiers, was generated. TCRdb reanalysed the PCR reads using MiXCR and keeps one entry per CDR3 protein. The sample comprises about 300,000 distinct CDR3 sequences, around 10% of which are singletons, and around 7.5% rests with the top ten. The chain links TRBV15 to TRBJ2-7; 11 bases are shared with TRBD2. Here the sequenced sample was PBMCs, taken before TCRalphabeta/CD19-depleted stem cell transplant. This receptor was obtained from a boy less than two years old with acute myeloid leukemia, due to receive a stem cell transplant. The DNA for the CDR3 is TGTGCCACCAGCAGAGATAGGGCTAGCGGGAGGCGCGGGTACGAGCAGTACTTC. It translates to CATSRDRASGRRGYEQYF.